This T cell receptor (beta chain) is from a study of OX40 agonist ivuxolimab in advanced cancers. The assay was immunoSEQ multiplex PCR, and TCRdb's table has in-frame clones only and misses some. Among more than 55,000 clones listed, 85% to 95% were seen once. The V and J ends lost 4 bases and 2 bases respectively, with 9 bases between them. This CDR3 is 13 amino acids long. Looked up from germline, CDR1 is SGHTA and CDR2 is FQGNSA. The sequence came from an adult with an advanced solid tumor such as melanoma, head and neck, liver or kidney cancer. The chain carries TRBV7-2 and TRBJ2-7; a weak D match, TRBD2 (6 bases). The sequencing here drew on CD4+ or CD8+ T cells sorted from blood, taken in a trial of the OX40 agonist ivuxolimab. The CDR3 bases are TGTGCCAGCAGCTATTCGGGGGCCTACGAGCAGTACTTC. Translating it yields CASSYSGAYEQYF.